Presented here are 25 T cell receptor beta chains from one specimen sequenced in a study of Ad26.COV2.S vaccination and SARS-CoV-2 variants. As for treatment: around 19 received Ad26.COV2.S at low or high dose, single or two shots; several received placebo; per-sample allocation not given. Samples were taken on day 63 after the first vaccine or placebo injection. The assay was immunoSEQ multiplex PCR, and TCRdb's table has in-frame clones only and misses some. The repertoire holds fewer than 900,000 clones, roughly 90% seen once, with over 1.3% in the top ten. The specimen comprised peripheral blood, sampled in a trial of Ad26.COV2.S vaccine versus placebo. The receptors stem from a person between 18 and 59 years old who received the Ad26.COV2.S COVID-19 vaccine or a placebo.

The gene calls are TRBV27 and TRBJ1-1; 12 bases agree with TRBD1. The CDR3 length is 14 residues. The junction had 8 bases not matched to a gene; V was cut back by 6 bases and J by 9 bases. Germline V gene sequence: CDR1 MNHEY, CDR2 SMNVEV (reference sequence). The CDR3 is CASRPSGQGAKAFF. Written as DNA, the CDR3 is TGTGCCAGCAGGCCGTCGGGACAGGGGGCCAAAGCTTTCTTT.

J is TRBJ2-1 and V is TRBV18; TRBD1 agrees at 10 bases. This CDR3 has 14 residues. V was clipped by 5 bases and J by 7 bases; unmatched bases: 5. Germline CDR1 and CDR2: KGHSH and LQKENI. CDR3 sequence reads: CASSARTGGNEQFF. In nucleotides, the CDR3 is TGTGCCAGCTCAGCCCGGACAGGGGGGAATGAGCAGTTCTTC.

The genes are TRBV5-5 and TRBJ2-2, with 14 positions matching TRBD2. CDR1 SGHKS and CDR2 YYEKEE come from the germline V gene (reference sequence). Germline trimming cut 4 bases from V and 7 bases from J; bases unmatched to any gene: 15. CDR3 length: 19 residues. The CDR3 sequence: CASSTHPRLAGGPSGELFF. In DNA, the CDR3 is TGTGCCAGCAGCACCCACCCACGACTAGCGGGGGGGCCGAGCGGGGAGCTGTTTTTT. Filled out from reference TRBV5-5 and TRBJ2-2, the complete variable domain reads DAGVTQSPTHLIKTRGQQVTLRCSPISGHKSVSWYQQVLGQGPQFIFQYYEKEERGRGNFPDRFSARQFPNYSSELNVNALLLGDSALYLCASSTHPRLAGGPSGELFFGEGSRLTVL.

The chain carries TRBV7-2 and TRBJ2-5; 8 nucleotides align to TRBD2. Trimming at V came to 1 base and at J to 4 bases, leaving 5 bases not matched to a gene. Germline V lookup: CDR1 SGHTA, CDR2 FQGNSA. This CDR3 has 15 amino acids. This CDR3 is CASSLVTSGGETQYF. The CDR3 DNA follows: TGTGCCAGCAGCTTAGTAACTAGCGGCGGAGAGACCCAGTACTTC.

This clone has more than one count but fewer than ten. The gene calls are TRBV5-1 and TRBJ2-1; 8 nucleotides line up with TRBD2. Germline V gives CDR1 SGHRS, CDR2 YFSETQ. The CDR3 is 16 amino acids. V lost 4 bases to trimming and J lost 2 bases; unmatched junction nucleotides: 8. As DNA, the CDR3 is TGCGCCAGCAGCCCGGGAGGGACCGAGGCCTACAATGAGCAGTTCTTC. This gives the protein CASSPGGTEAYNEQFF.

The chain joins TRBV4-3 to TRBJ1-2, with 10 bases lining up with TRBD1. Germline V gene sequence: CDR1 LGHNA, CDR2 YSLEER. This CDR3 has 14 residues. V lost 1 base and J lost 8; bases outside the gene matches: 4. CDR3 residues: CASSQGQGAEGYTF. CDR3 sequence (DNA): TGCGCCAGCAGCCAAGGACAGGGGGCGGAAGGCTACACCTTC.

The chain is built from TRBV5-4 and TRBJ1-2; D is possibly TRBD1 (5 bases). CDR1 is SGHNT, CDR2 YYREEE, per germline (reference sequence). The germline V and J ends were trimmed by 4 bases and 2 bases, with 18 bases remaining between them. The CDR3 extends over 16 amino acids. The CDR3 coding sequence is TGTGCCAGCAGCCCTCAGAGGGACTTCGACAACTATGGCTACACCTTC. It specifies CASSPQRDFDNYGYTF.

CDR3: CASTEGKGLDTEAFF. CDR3 nucleotide sequence: TGTGCCAGCACGGAGGGTAAGGGCCTTGACACTGAAGCTTTCTTT. The chain recombines TRBV6-5 with TRBJ1-1; D remains unclear. The V and J ends lost 7 bases and 3 bases respectively, with 18 bases between them. In germline, CDR1 is MNHEY, CDR2 SVGAGI. The CDR3 extends over 15 amino acids.

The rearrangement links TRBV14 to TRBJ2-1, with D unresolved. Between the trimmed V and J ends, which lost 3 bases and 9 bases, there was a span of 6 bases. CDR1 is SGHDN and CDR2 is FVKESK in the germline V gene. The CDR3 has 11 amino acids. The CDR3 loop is CASSQVAEQFF. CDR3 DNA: TGTGCCAGCAGCCAGGTGGCTGAGCAGTTCTTC.

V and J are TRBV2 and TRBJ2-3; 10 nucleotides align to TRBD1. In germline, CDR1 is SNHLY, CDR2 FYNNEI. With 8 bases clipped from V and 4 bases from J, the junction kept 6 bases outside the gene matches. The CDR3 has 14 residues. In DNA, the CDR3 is TGTGCCAGCTCCCGGGACAGGGGATCAGATACGCAGTATTTT. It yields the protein CASSRDRGSDTQYF.

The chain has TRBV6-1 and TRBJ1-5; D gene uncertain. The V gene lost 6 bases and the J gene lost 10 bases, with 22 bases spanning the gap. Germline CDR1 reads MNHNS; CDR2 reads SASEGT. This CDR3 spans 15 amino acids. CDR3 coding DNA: TGTGCCAGCAGCTCGACGGACGGGCGCAATGGTCCCCAGCATTTT. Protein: CASSSTDGRNGPQHF.

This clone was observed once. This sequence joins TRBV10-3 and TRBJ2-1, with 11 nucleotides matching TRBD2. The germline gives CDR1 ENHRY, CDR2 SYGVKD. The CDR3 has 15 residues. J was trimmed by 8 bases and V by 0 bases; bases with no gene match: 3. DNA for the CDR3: TGTGCCATCAGTGAGTCCTTAGCGGGGGGGCATGAGCAGTTCTTC. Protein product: CAISESLAGGHEQFF.

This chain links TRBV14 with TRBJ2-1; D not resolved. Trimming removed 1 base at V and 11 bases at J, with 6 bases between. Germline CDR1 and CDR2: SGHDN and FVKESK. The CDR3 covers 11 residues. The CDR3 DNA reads TGTGCCAGCAGCCAAGTGGGCAAGCAGTTCTTC. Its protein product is CASSQVGKQFF.

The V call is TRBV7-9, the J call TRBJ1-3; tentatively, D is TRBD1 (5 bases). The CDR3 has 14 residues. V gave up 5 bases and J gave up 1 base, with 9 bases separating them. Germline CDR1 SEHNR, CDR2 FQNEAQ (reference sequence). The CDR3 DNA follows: TGTGCCAGCAGCCACGGGGGTTCTGGAAACACCATATATTTT. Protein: CASSHGGSGNTIYF.

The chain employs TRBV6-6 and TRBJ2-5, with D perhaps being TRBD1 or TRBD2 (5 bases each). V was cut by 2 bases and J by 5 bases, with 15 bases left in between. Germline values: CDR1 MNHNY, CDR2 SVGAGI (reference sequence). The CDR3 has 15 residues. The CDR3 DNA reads TGTGCCAGCAGTTACGGGGGTATAATCGAGGAGACCCAGTACTTC. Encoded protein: CASSYGGIIEETQYF.

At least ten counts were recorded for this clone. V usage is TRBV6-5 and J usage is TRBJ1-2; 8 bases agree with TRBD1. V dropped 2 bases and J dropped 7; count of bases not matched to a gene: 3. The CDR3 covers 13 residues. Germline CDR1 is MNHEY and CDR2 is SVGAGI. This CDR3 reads CASSYRTGSGYTF. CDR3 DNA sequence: TGTGCCAGCAGTTACCGGACAGGGAGTGGCTACACCTTC.

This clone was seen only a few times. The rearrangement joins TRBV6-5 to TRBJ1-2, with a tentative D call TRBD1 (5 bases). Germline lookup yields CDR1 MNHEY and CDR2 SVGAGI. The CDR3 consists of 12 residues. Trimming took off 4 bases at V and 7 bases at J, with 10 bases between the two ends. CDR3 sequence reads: CASSCRACGYTF. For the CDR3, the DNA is TGTGCCAGCAGTTGCAGGGCGTGTGGCTACACCTTC.

CDR3 nucleotide sequence: TGTGCCAGCAGCCGGAGGGGGGGGCCGGCCGGAAACACCATATATTTT. It codes for CASSRRGGPAGNTIYF. The rearrangement links TRBV3-1 (or the pseudogene TRBV3-2) to TRBJ1-3; TRBD1 is a possible D gene (6 bases). The CDR3 is 16 amino acids. V was trimmed by 4 bases and J by 4 bases, leaving 17 bases between them. CDR1 is LGHDT and CDR2 is YNNKEL in the germline V gene (reference sequence).

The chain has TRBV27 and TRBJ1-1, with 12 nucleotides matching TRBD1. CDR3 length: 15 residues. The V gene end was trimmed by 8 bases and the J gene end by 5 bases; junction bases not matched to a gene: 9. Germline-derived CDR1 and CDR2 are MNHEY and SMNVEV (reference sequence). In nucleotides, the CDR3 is TGTGCCAGCCGGATGGGGACAGGGGGCTATACTGAAGCTTTCTTT. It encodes CASRMGTGGYTEAFF.

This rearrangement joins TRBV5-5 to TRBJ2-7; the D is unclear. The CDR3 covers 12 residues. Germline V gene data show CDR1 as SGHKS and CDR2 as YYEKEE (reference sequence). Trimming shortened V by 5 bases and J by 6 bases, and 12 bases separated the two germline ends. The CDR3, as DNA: TGTGCCAGCAGTTTACCTCCCGGCGAGCAGTACTTC. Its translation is CASSLPPGEQYF.

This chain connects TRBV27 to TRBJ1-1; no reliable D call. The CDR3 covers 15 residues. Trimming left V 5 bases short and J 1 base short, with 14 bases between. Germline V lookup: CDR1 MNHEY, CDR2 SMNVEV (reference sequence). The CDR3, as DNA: TGTGCCAGCAGTCAGACGAGTATGACGAACACTGAAGCTTTCTTT. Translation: CASSQTSMTNTEAFF.

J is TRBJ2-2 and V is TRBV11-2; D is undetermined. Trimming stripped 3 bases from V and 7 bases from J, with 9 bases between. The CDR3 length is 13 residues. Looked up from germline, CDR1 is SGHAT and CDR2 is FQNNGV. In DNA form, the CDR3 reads TGTGCCAGCAGCTTGAAGGATCGCGGGGAGCTGTTTTTT. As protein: CASSLKDRGELFF.

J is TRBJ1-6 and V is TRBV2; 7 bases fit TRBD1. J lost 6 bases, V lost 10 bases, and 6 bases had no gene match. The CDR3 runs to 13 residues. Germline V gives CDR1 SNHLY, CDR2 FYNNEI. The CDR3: CATGQDLNSPLHF. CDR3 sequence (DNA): TGTGCCACCGGACAGGACCTTAATTCACCCCTCCACTTT.

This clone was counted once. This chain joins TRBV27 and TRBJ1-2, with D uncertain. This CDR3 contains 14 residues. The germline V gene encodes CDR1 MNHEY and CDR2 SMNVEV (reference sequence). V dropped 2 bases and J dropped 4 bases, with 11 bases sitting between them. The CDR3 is CASSLAGSFYGYTF. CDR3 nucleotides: TGTGCCAGCAGTTTAGCAGGCAGCTTCTATGGCTACACCTTC.

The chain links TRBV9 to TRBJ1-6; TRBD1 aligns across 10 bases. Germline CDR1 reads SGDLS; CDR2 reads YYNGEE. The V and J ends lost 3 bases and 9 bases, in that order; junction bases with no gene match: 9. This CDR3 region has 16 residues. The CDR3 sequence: CASSAISGTGASPLHF. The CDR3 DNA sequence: TGTGCCAGCAGCGCGATCTCCGGGACAGGGGCTTCACCCCTCCACTTT.